Below are 21 T cell receptor beta chains sequenced from a single sample in a study of T cells in Graves' hyperthyroidism and ophthalmopathy. The TCR beta CDR3 regions underwent amplification using RNA transcripts as the source. When the TCR CDR3 underwent first-round RT-PCR, the HTBI primer set was used. TCRdb re-called the multiplex PCR reads with MiXCR, one entry per CDR3 protein. The data contain 550,000 to 600,000 distinct CDR3 sequences, roughly 50% of them singletons. Sequenced material: peripheral blood or thyroid tissue (not recorded which). The origin of the receptors is an adult woman with Graves' disease, either hyperthyroidism or ophthalmopathy (not recorded which).

The V call is TRBV2, the J call TRBJ2-7, with D possibly TRBD2 on 5 matching bases. Per germline, CDR1 SNHLY and CDR2 FYNNEI. The CDR3 length is 14 residues. Trimming left V 8 bases short and J 4 bases short, with 18 bases between. The CDR3 loop is CASRDPTLGYEQYF. CDR3 bases: TGTGCCAGCCGGGATCCGACTTTGGGATACGAGCAGTACTTC.

The sample holds many counts of this clonotype. In DNA, the CDR3 is TGTGCCGGGGGGGTGTCGGGAGGCACCGGGGAGCTGTTTTTT. The encoded protein is CAGGVSGGTGELFF. The chain links TRBV19 to TRBJ2-2, with 7 bases identical to TRBD2. In germline, CDR1 is LNHDA, CDR2 SQIVND (reference sequence). Germline trimming cut 11 bases from V and 4 bases from J; bases unmatched to any gene: 10. The CDR3 has 14 amino acids.

This chain uses TRBV7-9 with TRBJ2-5; perhaps D is TRBD1 or TRBD2 (5 bases each). This CDR3 is 15 amino acids long. Germline CDR1 SEHNR, CDR2 FQNEAQ (reference sequence). V was shortened by 4 bases and J by 9 bases, with 21 bases between the two germline ends. CDR3 in amino acids: CASSSSGQGNQPQYF. The CDR3 DNA reads TGTGCCAGCAGCTCCTCGGGGCAGGGCAATCAGCCCCAGTACTTC.

The chain combines TRBV18 with TRBJ1-2; TRBD1 matches 8 bases. Germline V gene sequence: CDR1 KGHSH, CDR2 LQKENI. The CDR3 covers 15 residues. The J segment lost 5 bases and the V segment lost 4 bases, leaving 9 bases of the junction unmatched. The CDR3 nucleotides are TGTGCCAGCTCACTTTCCGCAGGGGGCAATTATGGCTACACCTTC. Encoded protein: CASSLSAGGNYGYTF.

The table lists this clonotype with many counts. This chain links TRBV9 with TRBJ1-5, with a possible D match to TRBD1 (5 bases). Germline lookup yields CDR1 SGDLS and CDR2 YYNGEE. There are 13 residues in the CDR3. With 0 bases removed from V and 5 bases from J, the gap between germline ends came to 6 bases. The chain's CDR3 is CASSVEGDQPQHF. The CDR3 nucleotides read TGTGCCAGCAGCGTAGAAGGGGATCAGCCCCAGCATTTT.

In this sample, this clonotype turned up a few times. The chain recombines TRBV10-3 with TRBJ1-1; D may be TRBD1 (6 bases). Germline V lookup: CDR1 ENHRY, CDR2 SYGVKD. V was trimmed by 4 bases and J by 1 base, leaving 10 bases between them. The CDR3 consists of 14 residues. The chain's CDR3 is CAISVGGGNTEAFF. The CDR3 DNA reads as TGTGCCATCAGTGTGGGAGGGGGGAACACTGAAGCTTTCTTT.

The chain is built from TRBV12-3 or TRBV12-4 and TRBJ2-5; 12 positions agree with TRBD1. J lost 4 bases, V lost 6 bases, and 6 bases had no gene match. The CDR3 spans 15 residues. The CDR3 nucleotides are TGTGCCAGCAGCCTAGGGACAGGGGGCATAGAGACCCAGTACTTC. Amino acids: CASSLGTGGIETQYF.

This clonotype came up once. The rearrangement links TRBV19 to TRBJ1-5, with TRBD1 matching over 8 bases. Germline lookup yields CDR1 LNHDA and CDR2 SQIVND (reference sequence). V gave up 7 bases and J gave up 0 bases; unmatched junction bases: 8. The CDR3 has 16 residues. The CDR3 DNA reads TGTGCCAGTACCGACAGGGGTCCCTATAGCAATCAGCCCCAGCATTTT. This gives the protein CASTDRGPYSNQPQHF.

The V gene is TRBV5-1, the J gene TRBJ1-4, with D possibly TRBD1 on 6 matching bases. This CDR3 region has 15 residues. Germline V gives CDR1 SGHRS, CDR2 YFSETQ. Trimming left V 4 bases short and J 8 bases short, with 18 bases between. The DNA of the CDR3 is TGCGCCAGCAGCCTGGACGGGACACCCGACGAAAAACTGTTTTTT. Protein sequence: CASSLDGTPDEKLFF.

The DNA of the CDR3 is TGCAGCGTTGGAGATGCGAACACCGGGGAGCTGTTTTTT. It codes for CSVGDANTGELFF. This chain connects TRBV29-1 to TRBJ2-2; D is undetermined. There are 13 residues in the CDR3. The V gene's germline CDR1 is SQVTM and CDR2 ANQGSEA. V dropped 4 bases and J dropped 0 bases, with 6 bases sitting between them.

This chain links TRBV25-1 with TRBJ2-5, with D possibly TRBD2 on 6 matching bases. Looked up from germline, CDR1 is MGHDK and CDR2 is SYGVNS. Trimming stripped 5 bases from V and 4 bases from J, with 11 bases between. The CDR3 loop spans 13 amino acids. The CDR3 coding sequence is TGTGCCAGCAGTAGACAAGCGGGAGAGACCCAGTACTTC. Protein sequence: CASSRQAGETQYF.

The V gene is TRBV29-1, the J gene TRBJ1-2; D is unclear. Germline lookup yields CDR1 SQVTM and CDR2 ANQGSEA. Deletions cut 8 bases from V and 4 bases from J, with 14 bases between. This CDR3 is 12 amino acids long. As DNA, the CDR3 is TGCAGCTGGACCGAAGGGAGCTATGGCTACACCTTC. The encoded protein is CSWTEGSYGYTF.

The chain links TRBV7-6 to TRBJ2-7, with TRBD1 as a possible D gene (5 bases). CDR3 length: 13 amino acids. Trimming pared 0 bases from V and 6 bases from J, leaving 9 bases between. Germline V lookup: CDR1 SGHVS, CDR2 FNYEAQ. The CDR3: CASSLADSGEQYF. For the CDR3, the DNA is TGTGCCAGCAGCTTAGCCGACAGTGGCGAGCAGTACTTC.

This clonotype was detected only a few times. This chain connects TRBV12-3 or TRBV12-4 to TRBJ2-7, with 8 positions matching TRBD1. The CDR3 length is 17 residues. J gave up 2 bases and V 8 bases, and 17 bases lay outside the gene matches. CDR3 sequence (DNA): TGTGCCAGCTCACCAGCCCTCGGACAGGGTATCCCCTACGAGCAGTACTTC. Translated, it gives CASSPALGQGIPYEQYF.

This clonotype has ten or more counts. This chain joins TRBV27 and TRBJ1-6, with 7 bases matching TRBD1. CDR3 length: 14 residues. With 4 bases clipped from V and 7 bases from J, the junction kept 4 bases outside the gene matches. Looked up from germline, CDR1 is MNHEY and CDR2 is SMNVEV (reference sequence). CDR3 residues: CASSWGQTNSPLHF. CDR3 bases: TGTGCCAGCAGTTGGGGACAGACAAATTCACCCCTCCACTTT.

This clonotype was counted ten times or more. This chain connects TRBV14 to TRBJ1-6, with D perhaps TRBD1 (6 bases). In germline, CDR1 is SGHDN, CDR2 FVKESK. V lost 2 bases and J lost 10, with 21 bases in between. The length of the CDR3 is 17 residues. The CDR3 sequence is CASSQRAFSRGGSPLHF. CDR3 bases: TGTGCCAGCAGCCAAAGAGCTTTTAGCAGGGGAGGCTCACCCCTCCACTTT.

The chain combines TRBV29-1 with TRBJ1-1; D perhaps matches TRBD1 (6 bases). The V and J ends lost 4 bases and 5 bases respectively, with 11 bases between them. The CDR3 consists of 12 residues. The germline CDR1 and CDR2 sequences are SQVTM and ANQGSEA. CDR3 sequence (DNA): TGCAGCGTTGCCCAGGGGAGGACTGAAGCTTTCTTT. Its protein is CSVAQGRTEAFF.

The table lists this clonotype with many counts. CDR3 coding DNA: TGTGCCAGCAGTCGACAGCGAGAGACCCAGTACTTC. Residues: CASSRQRETQYF. The J gene is TRBJ2-5, the V gene TRBV12-3 or TRBV12-4, with D perhaps matching TRBD1 (5 bases). V shed 5 bases and J shed 4 bases, with 8 bases lying between them. The CDR3 runs 12 residues.

This clonotype occurred many times. The chain employs TRBV12-3 or TRBV12-4 and TRBJ1-4; D not resolved. The CDR3 contains 17 residues. The V gene lost 2 bases and the J gene lost 6 bases, with 19 bases spanning the gap. The CDR3 bases are TGTGCCAGCAGTTTAAGTCTTAGCTCCCAGCAACATGAAAAACTGTTTTTT. It encodes CASSLSLSSQQHEKLFF.

The chain uses TRBV29-1 and TRBJ2-7; the match to TRBD2 covers 13 bases. Losses at the gene ends were 4 bases for V and 2 bases for J; bases not matched to a gene: 23. Looked up from germline, CDR1 is SQVTM and CDR2 is ANQGSEA. The CDR3 covers 21 residues. CDR3 region: CSVAGVGDRTSGRTATYEQYF. The CDR3 nucleotides read TGCAGCGTTGCGGGGGTTGGGGACCGGACTAGCGGGAGAACCGCAACCTACGAGCAGTACTTC.

This clonotype was detected once. Since no conserved phenylalanine or tryptophan closes the CDR3, a read error is the likely cause. The DNA is omitted, as the CDR3 cannot be located on it reliably, and the CDR3 follows TCRdb's listing. The chain employs TRBV15 and TRBJ2-2; the tabulated D call, TRBD2, remains unverified against the DNA. Both ends counted, the CDR3 spans 16 residues. Germline lookup yields CDR1 LNHNV and CDR2 YYDKDF (reference sequence). CDR3 sequence: CATSRASGPWGRGAVV.